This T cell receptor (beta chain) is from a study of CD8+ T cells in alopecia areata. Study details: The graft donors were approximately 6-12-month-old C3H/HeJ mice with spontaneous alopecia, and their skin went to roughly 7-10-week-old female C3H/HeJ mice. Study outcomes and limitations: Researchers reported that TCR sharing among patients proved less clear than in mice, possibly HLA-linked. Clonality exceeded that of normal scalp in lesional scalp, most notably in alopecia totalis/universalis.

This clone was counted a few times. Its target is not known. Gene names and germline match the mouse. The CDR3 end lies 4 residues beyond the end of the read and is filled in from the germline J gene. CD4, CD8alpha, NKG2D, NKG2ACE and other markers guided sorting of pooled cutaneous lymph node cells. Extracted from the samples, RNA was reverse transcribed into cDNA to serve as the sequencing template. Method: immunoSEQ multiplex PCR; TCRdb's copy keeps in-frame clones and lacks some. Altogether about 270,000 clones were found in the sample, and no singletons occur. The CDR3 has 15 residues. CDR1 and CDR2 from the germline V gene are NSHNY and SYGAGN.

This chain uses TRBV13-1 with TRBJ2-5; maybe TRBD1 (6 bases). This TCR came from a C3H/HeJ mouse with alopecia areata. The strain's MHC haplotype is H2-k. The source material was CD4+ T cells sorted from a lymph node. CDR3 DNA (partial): TGTGCCAGCAGTGATGCACCCAGGGGAGAAGAC. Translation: CASSDAPRGED. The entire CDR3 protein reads CASSDAPRGEDTQYF.